The clone carrying this T cell receptor beta chain showed up many times. Trimming at V came to 6 bases and at J to 1 base, leaving 11 bases not matched to a gene. This CDR3 comprises 16 residues. RNA transcripts served as the template for amplifying TCR beta CDR3 regions. TCR CDR3 underwent first-round RT-PCR with the HTBI primer set. In TCRdb, the multiplex PCR reads were re-called with MiXCR into one record per CDR3 protein. The sample contains 380,000 or so distinct CDR3 sequences, roughly 14% of which appear only once. These data belong to a study of T cells in Graves' hyperthyroidism and ophthalmopathy.

The origin of this receptor is a man between 25 and 39 years old with Graves' hyperthyroidism that later progressed to Graves' ophthalmopathy. Sequencing was performed on blood. The chain links TRBV12-3 or TRBV12-4 to TRBJ2-5; 7 bases fit TRBD2. The CDR3 loop reads CASSLGLGGTQETQYF. CDR3 nucleotides: TGTGCCAGCAGCCTAGGTCTCGGGGGGACCCAAGAGACCCAGTACTTC.